The rows below give T cell receptor beta chains drawn from one sample of a study of T cells after yellow fever vaccination. TCRdb re-called the 5' RACE reads through MiXCR, storing one row per CDR3 protein. The repertoire holds around 350,000 distinct CDR3 sequences, with around 10% as singletons. Sequenced here: PBMCs, sampled on the day of the first yellow fever vaccination. Receptors originate from a man aged 18 to 35 who received the YFV17D yellow fever vaccine. Both conserved end residues are part of each CDR3. A D gene is named only where the DNA matches it firmly. Not every row has a clone size; where given, it reads once, few, many or a size class.

V: TRBV4-3; D: NA; J: TRBJ1-2; size: many; length: 13; DNA: TGCGCCAGCAGCCCGACCGTTGCTGGTGGCTACACCTTC; CDR3: CASSPTVAGGYTF
V: TRBV20-1; D: TRBD1; J: TRBJ2-7; size: few; length: 12; DNA: TGCAGTGCCCCGGGACAGTTTTACGAGCAGTACTTC; CDR3: CSAPGQFYEQYF
V: TRBV7-2; D: TRBD2; J: TRBJ2-7; size: few; length: 17; DNA: TGTGCCAGCAGCTTAGCGAGCGGCCTAGCGGGGGCCTACGAGCAGTACTTC; CDR3: CASSLASGLAGAYEQYF
V: TRBV5-1; D: TRBD1; J: TRBJ2-5; size: few; length: 12; DNA: TGCGCCAGCAGCACCGACAGGGAATCCCAGTACTTC; CDR3: CASSTDRESQYF
V: TRBV29-1; D: NA; J: TRBJ2-2; size: NA; length: 14; DNA: TGCAGCGCCCTTTCCGGGATGAACACCGGGGAGCTGTTTTTT; CDR3: CSALSGMNTGELFF
V: TRBV9; D: TRBD2; J: TRBJ2-5; size: NA; length: 14; DNA: TGTGCCAGCAGCGTACGGGGGGACCAAGAGACCCAGTACTTC; CDR3: CASSVRGDQETQYF
V: TRBV7-2; D: TRBD2; J: TRBJ2-1; size: few; length: 14; DNA: TGTGCCAGCAGCTTAGGATCGGGGGGGAATGAGCAGTTCTTC; CDR3: CASSLGSGGNEQFF
V: TRBV10-3; D: TRBD2; J: TRBJ2-5; size: few; length: 15; DNA: TGTGCCATCAGTGAAGGCGGGGGGGCCCGTGAGACCCAGTACTTC; CDR3: CAISEGGGARETQYF
V: TRBV3-1; D: NA; J: TRBJ2-7; size: NA; length: 14; DNA: TGTGCCAGCAGCCAAGACAGCATCTACTACGAGCAGTACTTC; CDR3: CASSQDSIYYEQYF
V: TRBV14; D: NA; J: TRBJ2-1; size: NA; length: 17; DNA: TGTGCCAGCAGCCAACAGCAGTTTTTTAGCTCCTACAATGAGCAGTTCTTC; CDR3: CASSQQQFFSSYNEQFF
V: TRBV28; D: NA; J: TRBJ2-1; size: many; length: 10; DNA: TGTGCCAGCAGGCGGAGTGAGCAGTTCTTC; CDR3: CASRRSEQFF
V: TRBV6-1; D: TRBD1; J: TRBJ2-5; size: few; length: 15; DNA: TGTGCCAGCTCAGCGAGGGACAGGCAGGCAGAGACCCAGTACTTC; CDR3: CASSARDRQAETQYF
V: TRBV29-1; D: TRBD2; J: TRBJ2-3; size: few; length: 15; DNA: TGCAGCGTTGTTTGGGCGGGGGGTTCCACAGATACGCAGTATTTT; CDR3: CSVVWAGGSTDTQYF
V: TRBV21-1; D: NA; J: TRBJ2-1; size: few; length: 14; DNA: TGTGCCAGCAGCAAAGAACCTGGCTGGAATGAGCAGTTCTTC; CDR3: CASSKEPGWNEQFF
V: TRBV10-3; D: NA; J: TRBJ2-3; size: NA; length: 14; DNA: TGTGCCATCAGTGATGGGACCGGCGGAGATACGCAGTATTTT; CDR3: CAISDGTGGDTQYF
V: TRBV19; D: NA; J: TRBJ2-1; size: NA; length: 13; DNA: TGTGCCAGCTCTAAGGGGTGGGGAAATGAGCAGTTCTTC; CDR3: CASSKGWGNEQFF
V: TRBV7-2; D: NA; J: TRBJ2-3; size: many; length: 11; DNA: TGTGCCAGCAGCTTAGCAGATACGCAGTATTTT; CDR3: CASSLADTQYF
V: TRBV11-1; D: TRBD1; J: TRBJ2-7; size: few; length: 19; DNA: TGTGCCAGCAGCGCATCCTCTCGTGGGCCGGAGACAGGGGCGGGAGAGCAGTACTTC; CDR3: CASSASSRGPETGAGEQYF
V: TRBV7-2; D: NA; J: TRBJ2-7; size: many; length: 16; DNA: TGTGCCAGCAGCTCCTTCGGAGGTAGCCCCCTCTACGAGCAGTACTTC; CDR3: CASSSFGGSPLYEQYF
V: TRBV10-3; D: NA; J: TRBJ2-5; size: many; length: 12; DNA: TGTGCCATCAGGGACAAACAAGAGACCCAGTACTTC; CDR3: CAIRDKQETQYF
V: TRBV12-3/TRBV12-4; D: TRBD2; J: TRBJ2-5; size: few; length: 15; DNA: TGTGCCAGCAGCCAGCGGGGGGGCGATCAAGAGACCCAGTACTTC; CDR3: CASSQRGGDQETQYF
V: TRBV10-2; D: TRBD2; J: TRBJ2-3; size: many; length: 15; DNA: TGCGCCAGCAGCCAAACTAGCGGGGGCTCAGATACGCAGTATTTT; CDR3: CASSQTSGGSDTQYF
V: TRBV4-1; D: TRBD2; J: TRBJ2-2; size: few; length: 16; DNA: TGCGCCAGCAGCCACTTAAGCGGGGGGCGAACCGGGGAGCTGTTTTTT; CDR3: CASSHLSGGRTGELFF
V: TRBV5-4; D: NA; J: TRBJ2-1; size: NA; length: 15; DNA: TGTGCCAGCAGATTGCTGGTCTCCCGTACTAATGAGCAGTTCTTC; CDR3: CASRLLVSRTNEQFF
V: TRBV12-3/TRBV12-4; D: TRBD2; J: TRBJ2-5; size: few; length: 15; DNA: TGTGCCAGCAGTGGGACGGGGGGGTCCCAAGAGACCCAGTACTTC; CDR3: CASSGTGGSQETQYF
V: TRBV18; D: NA; J: TRBJ1-1; size: NA; length: 17; DNA: TGTGCCAGCTCACCAGTCTCCGGAGCACTCCTCAACACTGAAGCTTTCTTT; CDR3: CASSPVSGALLNTEAFF
V: TRBV7-2; D: TRBD1; J: TRBJ2-3; size: few; length: 16; DNA: TGTGCCAGCAGCTGGAACCGGGACAGGGGAGTAGATACGCAGTATTTT; CDR3: CASSWNRDRGVDTQYF
V: TRBV3-1; D: NA; J: TRBJ1-2; size: NA; length: 16; DNA: TGTGCCAGCAGCCACAAGTGGGGAGTTACCAACTATGGCTACACCTTC; CDR3: CASSHKWGVTNYGYTF
V: TRBV19; D: TRBD1; J: TRBJ2-2; size: few; length: 18; DNA: TGTGCCAGTAGTATAGATCTTCGCGGACAGGGTTCCACCGGGGAGCTGTTTTTT; CDR3: CASSIDLRGQGSTGELFF
V: TRBV12-3/TRBV12-4; D: NA; J: TRBJ1-5; size: few; length: 14; DNA: TGTGCCAGCAGTTTGGGTGGTTGGGATCAGCCCCAGCATTTT; CDR3: CASSLGGWDQPQHF
V: TRBV5-1; D: NA; J: TRBJ1-2; size: NA; length: 17; DNA: TGCGCCAGCAGCTTGGTTGGGCAGAATACTTCTAACTATGGCTACACCTTC; CDR3: CASSLVGQNTSNYGYTF
V: TRBV4-3; D: TRBD2; J: TRBJ2-1; size: few; length: 18; DNA: TGCGCCAGCAGCCATGAGATAGCGGGGGGGCGTCTCTACAATGAGCAGTTCTTC; CDR3: CASSHEIAGGRLYNEQFF
V: TRBV5-8; D: TRBD1; J: TRBJ2-1; size: few; length: 14; DNA: TGTGCCAGCAGCTTGGGGACAGGGCCATCGGAGCAGTTCTTC; CDR3: CASSLGTGPSEQFF